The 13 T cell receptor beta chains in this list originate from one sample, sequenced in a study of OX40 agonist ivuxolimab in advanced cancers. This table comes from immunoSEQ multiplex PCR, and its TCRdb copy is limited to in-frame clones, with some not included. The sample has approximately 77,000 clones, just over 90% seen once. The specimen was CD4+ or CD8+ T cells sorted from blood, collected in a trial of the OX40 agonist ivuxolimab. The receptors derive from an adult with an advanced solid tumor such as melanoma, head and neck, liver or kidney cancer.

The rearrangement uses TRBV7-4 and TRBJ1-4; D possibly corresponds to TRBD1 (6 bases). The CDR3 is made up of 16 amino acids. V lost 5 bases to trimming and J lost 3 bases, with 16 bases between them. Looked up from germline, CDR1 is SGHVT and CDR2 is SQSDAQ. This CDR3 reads CASSARGDTSNEKLFF. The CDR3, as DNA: TGTGCCAGCAGCGCTCGTGGGGACACCTCTAATGAAAAACTGTTTTTT.

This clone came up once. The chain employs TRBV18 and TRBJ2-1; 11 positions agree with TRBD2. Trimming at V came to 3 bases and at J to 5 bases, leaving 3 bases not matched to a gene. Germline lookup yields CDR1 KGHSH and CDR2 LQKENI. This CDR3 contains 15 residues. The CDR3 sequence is CASSPTSGSHNEQFF. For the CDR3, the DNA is TGTGCCAGCTCACCTACTAGCGGGAGTCACAATGAGCAGTTCTTC. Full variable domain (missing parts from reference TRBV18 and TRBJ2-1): NAGVMQNPRHLVRRRGQEARLRCSPMKGHSHVYWYRQLPEEGLKFMVYLQKENIIDESGMPKERFSAEFPKEGPSILRIQQVVRGDSAAYFCASSPTSGSHNEQFFGPGTRLTVL.

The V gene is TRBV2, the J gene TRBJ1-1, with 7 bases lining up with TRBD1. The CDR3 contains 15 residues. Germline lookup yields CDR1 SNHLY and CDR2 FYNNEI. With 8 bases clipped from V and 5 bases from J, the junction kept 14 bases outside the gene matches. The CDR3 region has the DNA TGTGCCAGCGAGCGGCTAGCGACAGGGACGACTGAAGCTTTCTTT. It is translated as CASERLATGTTEAFF.

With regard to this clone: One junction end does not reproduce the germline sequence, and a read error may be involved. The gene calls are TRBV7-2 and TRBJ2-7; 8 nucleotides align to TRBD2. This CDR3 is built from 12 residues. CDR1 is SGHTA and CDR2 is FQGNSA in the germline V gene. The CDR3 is CATSGSPYEQYF. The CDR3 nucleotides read TGTGCCACCAGCGGGAGCCCCTACGAGCAGTACTTC.

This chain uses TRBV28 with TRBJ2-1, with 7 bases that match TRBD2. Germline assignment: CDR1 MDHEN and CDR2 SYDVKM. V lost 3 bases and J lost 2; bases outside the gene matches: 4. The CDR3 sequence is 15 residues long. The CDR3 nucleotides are TGTGCCAGCAGTTTCGGGGGAGGGCCCTACAATGAGCAGTTCTTC. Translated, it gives CASSFGGGPYNEQFF.

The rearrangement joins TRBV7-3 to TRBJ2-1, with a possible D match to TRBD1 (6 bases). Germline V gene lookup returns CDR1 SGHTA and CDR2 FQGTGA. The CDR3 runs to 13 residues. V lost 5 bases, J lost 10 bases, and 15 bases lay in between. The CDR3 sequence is CASSNRDTREQFF. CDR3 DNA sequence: TGTGCCAGCAGCAACCGGGACACACGGGAGCAGTTCTTC. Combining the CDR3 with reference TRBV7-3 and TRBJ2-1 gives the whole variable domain GAGVSQTPSNKVTEKGKYVELRCDPISGHTALYWYRQSLGQGPEFLIYFQGTGAADDSGLPNDRFFAVRPEGSVSTLKIQRTERGDSAVYLCASSNRDTREQFFGPGTRLTVL.

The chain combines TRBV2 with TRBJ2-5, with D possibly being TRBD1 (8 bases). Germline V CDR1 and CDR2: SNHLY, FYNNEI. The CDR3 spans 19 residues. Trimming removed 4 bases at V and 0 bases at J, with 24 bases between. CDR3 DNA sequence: TGTGCCAGCAGTGTGAAACAGGGGGGGCAATATTGGTACCAAGAGACCCAGTACTTC. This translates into CASSVKQGGQYWYQETQYF.

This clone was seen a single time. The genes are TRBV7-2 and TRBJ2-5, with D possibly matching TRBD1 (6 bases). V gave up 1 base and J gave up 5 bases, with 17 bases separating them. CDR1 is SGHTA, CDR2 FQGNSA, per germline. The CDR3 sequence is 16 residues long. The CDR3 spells CASSLDSGVFVETQYF. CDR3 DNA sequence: TGTGCCAGCAGCTTAGACTCAGGGGTCTTCGTGGAGACCCAGTACTTC.

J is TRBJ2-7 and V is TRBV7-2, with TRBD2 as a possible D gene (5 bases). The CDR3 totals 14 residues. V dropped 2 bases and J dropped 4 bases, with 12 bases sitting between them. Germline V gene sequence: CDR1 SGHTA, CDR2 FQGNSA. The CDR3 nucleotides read TGTGCCAGCAGCTTAAGAGGGAGATTATACGAGCAGTACTTC. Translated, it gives CASSLRGRLYEQYF.

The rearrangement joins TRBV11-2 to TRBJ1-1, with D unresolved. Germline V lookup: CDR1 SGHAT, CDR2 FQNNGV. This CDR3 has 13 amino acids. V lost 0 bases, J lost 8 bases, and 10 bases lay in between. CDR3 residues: CASSLDLGREAFF. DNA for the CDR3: TGTGCCAGCAGCTTAGATTTGGGCAGGGAAGCTTTCTTT.

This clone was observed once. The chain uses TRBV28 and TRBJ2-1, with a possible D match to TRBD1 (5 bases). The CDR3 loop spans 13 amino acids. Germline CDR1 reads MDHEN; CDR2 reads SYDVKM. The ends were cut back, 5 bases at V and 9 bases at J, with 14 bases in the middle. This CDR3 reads CASSLRQSSEQFF. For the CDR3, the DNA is TGTGCCAGCAGTCTTCGACAGTCCAGTGAGCAGTTCTTC.

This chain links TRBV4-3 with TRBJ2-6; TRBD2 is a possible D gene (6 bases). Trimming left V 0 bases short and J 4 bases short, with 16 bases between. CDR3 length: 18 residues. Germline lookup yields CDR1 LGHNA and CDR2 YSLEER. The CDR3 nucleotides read TGCGCCAGCAGCCAAGAGCCCCCCGCGGGGACGGGGGCCAACGTCCTGACTTTC. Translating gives CASSQEPPAGTGANVLTF.

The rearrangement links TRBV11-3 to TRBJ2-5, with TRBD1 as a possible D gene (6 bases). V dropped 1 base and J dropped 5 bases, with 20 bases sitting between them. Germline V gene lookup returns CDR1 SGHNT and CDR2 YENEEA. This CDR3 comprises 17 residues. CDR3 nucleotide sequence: TGTGCCAGCAGCTTAGTGGGCAGGGGCAGGGGTTTGGAGACCCAGTACTTC. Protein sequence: CASSLVGRGRGLETQYF.